Presented here are 30 T cell receptor beta chains from one specimen sequenced in a study of T cell responses to AZD1222 COVID-19 vaccine. Using immunoSEQ multiplex PCR, the repertoire was profiled, and TCRdb retains in-frame clones only, with some absent. Here the sample spans 95,000 to 100,000 clones, about 88% being singletons. This specimen was peripheral blood, taken on day 0 of AZD1222 vaccination. The source of these receptors is an adult in good health.

The chain carries TRBV10-3 and TRBJ2-5, with a tentative D call TRBD2 (6 bases). The CDR3 has 14 residues. V dropped 7 bases and J dropped 2 bases, with 14 bases sitting between them. Germline values: CDR1 ENHRY, CDR2 SYGVKD. The chain's CDR3 is CAIMARGRQETQYF. The CDR3 DNA reads TGTGCCATCATGGCGCGGGGAAGACAAGAGACCCAGTACTTC.

The rearrangement uses TRBV5-1 and TRBJ2-5, with D unclear. Germline-derived CDR1 and CDR2 are SGHRS and YFSETQ. There are 12 residues in the CDR3. V dropped 2 bases and J dropped 2 bases, with 4 bases sitting between them. The CDR3 DNA reads TGCGCCAGCAGCTTCGCGCAAGAGACCCAGTACTTC. Amino acid sequence: CASSFAQETQYF.

This clone was recorded once. The chain joins TRBV7-9 to TRBJ2-4; 8 bases are a match to TRBD2. The V gene's germline CDR1 is SEHNR and CDR2 FQNEAQ (reference sequence). The CDR3 is made up of 15 amino acids. The trim removed 5 bases at V and 1 base at J, leaving 4 bases unmatched. Here the CDR3 reads CASSLSGEAKNIQYF. CDR3 DNA sequence: TGTGCCAGCAGCCTTAGCGGGGAGGCCAAAAACATTCAGTACTTC.

This clone was counted once. The gene calls are TRBV11-3 and TRBJ2-4; 10 bases match TRBD1. The germline gives CDR1 SGHNT, CDR2 YENEEA. Trimming removed 3 bases from V and 4 bases from J; junction bases left unmatched: 6. The CDR3 totals 16 residues. CDR3 in amino acids: CASSFWTGGKKNIQYF. The CDR3 nucleotides read TGTGCCAGCAGCTTCTGGACAGGGGGTAAAAAAAACATTCAGTACTTC.

This chain joins TRBV12-3 or TRBV12-4 and TRBJ1-2; 8 nucleotides line up with TRBD1. The CDR3 sequence is 12 residues long. V shed 4 bases, J shed 8 bases, and the junction held 3 bases outside the gene matches. The CDR3 DNA sequence: TGTGCCAGCAGTTGGACAGGGCACGGCTACACCTTC. Residues: CASSWTGHGYTF.

This chain uses TRBV28 with TRBJ1-6, with D possibly TRBD1 on 6 matching bases. In germline, CDR1 is MDHEN, CDR2 SYDVKM. Trimming took 3 bases from V and 7 from J, leaving 10 bases between them. There are 14 residues in the CDR3. The CDR3 nucleotides are TGTGCCAGCAGTTTTTACAGGGTCAATTCACCCCTCCACTTT. Its translation is CASSFYRVNSPLHF.

The chain joins TRBV27 to TRBJ2-7, with D perhaps given as TRBD1 or TRBD2 (7 bases each). The CDR3 has 15 amino acids. The germline gives CDR1 MNHEY, CDR2 SMNVEV (reference sequence). V lost 5 bases, J lost 0 bases, and 14 bases lay in between. The CDR3 bases are TGTGCCAGCAGTCTTCAGCGGGACAGCTCCTACGAGCAGTACTTC. Translation: CASSLQRDSSYEQYF.

In this sample, this clone turned up once. The chain uses TRBV10-3 and TRBJ1-5, with D hard to call. V lost 5 bases, J lost 6 bases, and 17 bases lay in between. The CDR3 consists of 15 residues. Per germline, CDR1 ENHRY and CDR2 SYGVKD. CDR3 loop: CAISPGRAEIQPQHF. The CDR3 nucleotides read TGTGCCATCAGTCCGGGGAGGGCAGAGATTCAGCCCCAGCATTTT.

The chain combines TRBV7-9 with TRBJ1-1, with D tentatively TRBD1 (5 bases). There are 14 residues in the CDR3. V was clipped by 2 bases and J by 5 bases, with 12 bases between them. Looked up from germline, CDR1 is SEHNR and CDR2 is FQNEAQ (reference sequence). In DNA form, the CDR3 reads TGTGCCAGCAGCTTATTCGGGGGTAGGACTGAAGCTTTCTTT. It specifies CASSLFGGRTEAFF.

V and J are TRBV30 and TRBJ2-3, with 8 bases fitting TRBD2. V gave up 1 base and J gave up 4 bases; unmatched junction bases: 1. From germline, CDR1 is GTSNPN and CDR2 SVGIG (reference sequence). The CDR3 has 13 residues. This CDR3 is CAWSERGPDTQYF. DNA of the CDR3: TGTGCCTGGAGTGAGCGGGGGCCAGATACGCAGTATTTT.

J is TRBJ2-7 and V is TRBV7-2, with 8 positions matching TRBD1. V was clipped by 3 bases and J by 7 bases; unmatched bases: 8. CDR3 length: 14 amino acids. Germline values: CDR1 SGHTA, CDR2 FQGNSA. The chain's CDR3 is CASSFDRGRREQYF. CDR3 nucleotide sequence: TGTGCCAGCAGCTTTGACAGGGGAAGAAGGGAGCAGTACTTC.

The chain is built from TRBV12-3 or TRBV12-4 and TRBJ1-2, with D possibly TRBD1 on 5 matching bases. The CDR3 runs to 12 residues. The ends were cut back, 8 bases at V and 5 bases at J, with 12 bases in the middle. CDR3 in amino acids: CASQGRYYGYTF. The CDR3 DNA reads as TGTGCCAGCCAGGGCCGTTATTATGGCTACACCTTC.

The V and J genes are TRBV27 and TRBJ1-2; no clear D gene. Germline assignment: CDR1 MNHEY and CDR2 SMNVEV (reference sequence). V lost 0 bases and J lost 2, with 4 bases in between. CDR3 size: 13 residues. CDR3 region: CASSLSPNYGYTF. The CDR3, as DNA: TGTGCCAGCAGTTTATCCCCGAACTATGGCTACACCTTC.

The chain uses TRBV18 and TRBJ2-1; TRBD2 matches at 7 bases. Germline lookup yields CDR1 KGHSH and CDR2 LQKENI. V lost 2 bases, J lost 4 bases, and 5 bases stayed unmatched. The CDR3 has 15 amino acids. The CDR3: CASSPSQGLYNEQFF. In DNA form, the CDR3 reads TGTGCCAGCTCACCATCCCAGGGACTATACAATGAGCAGTTCTTC. Together with reference TRBV18 and TRBJ2-1, the CDR3 gives the full variable domain: NAGVMQNPRHLVRRRGQEARLRCSPMKGHSHVYWYRQLPEEGLKFMVYLQKENIIDESGMPKERFSAEFPKEGPSILRIQQVVRGDSAAYFCASSPSQGLYNEQFFGPGTRLTVL.

V and J are TRBV11-3 and TRBJ2-1, with D perhaps TRBD2 (5 bases). The CDR3 spans 12 residues. V was cut by 5 bases and J by 8 bases, with 10 bases left in between. Germline CDR1 SGHNT, CDR2 YENEEA. The CDR3 is CASSLTRDEQFF. The DNA of the CDR3 is TGTGCCAGCAGCCTTACGCGGGATGAGCAGTTCTTC.

This sequence joins TRBV27 and TRBJ1-5; D is perhaps TRBD1 (6 bases). Germline V gene data show CDR1 as MNHEY and CDR2 as SMNVEV (reference sequence). Trimming removed 7 bases at V and 6 bases at J, with 16 bases between. This CDR3 comprises 14 residues. The CDR3 is CASTPAGVGQPQHF. The CDR3, as DNA: TGTGCCAGCACCCCAGCAGGGGTTGGTCAGCCCCAGCATTTT.

The chain is built from TRBV5-1 and TRBJ2-3, with a possible D match to TRBD2 (5 bases). V lost 4 bases and J 0 bases, leaving 21 bases between the germline ends. The germline V gene encodes CDR1 SGHRS and CDR2 YFSETQ. The CDR3 consists of 18 residues. The CDR3 region has the DNA TGCGCCAGCAGCCCCTTCGGACGCCTTACGGGGAGCACAGATACGCAGTATTTT. Encoded protein: CASSPFGRLTGSTDTQYF.

The chain combines TRBV19 with TRBJ1-1; D is ambiguous. V was trimmed by 4 bases and J by 0 bases, leaving 9 bases between them. The CDR3 runs to 14 residues. Germline CDR1 and CDR2: LNHDA and SQIVND (reference sequence). The CDR3 here is CASSKSGLNTEAFF. CDR3 coding DNA: TGTGCCAGTAGTAAGTCCGGATTGAACACTGAAGCTTTCTTT.

V and J are TRBV9 and TRBJ1-1; tentatively, D is TRBD1 (5 bases). The CDR3 has 14 amino acids. CDR1 is SGDLS and CDR2 is YYNGEE in the germline V gene. V lost 0 bases to trimming and J lost 1 base, with 7 bases between them. DNA for the CDR3: TGTGCCAGCAGCGTAGTTCAGGGGAACACTGAAGCTTTCTTT. It translates to CASSVVQGNTEAFF.

This CDR3 reads CASSAREKQPQHF. The CDR3 DNA reads TGTGCCAGCAGTGCTAGGGAAAAACAGCCCCAGCATTTT. This rearrangement joins TRBV12-3 or TRBV12-4 to TRBJ1-5; D gene unclear. The CDR3 is made up of 13 amino acids. Trimming took off 5 bases at V and 7 bases at J, with 12 bases between the two ends.

In this sample, this clone turned up once. The chain carries TRBV2 and TRBJ2-3; 10 bases map to TRBD2. The germline V gene has CDR1 SNHLY and CDR2 FYNNEI. The CDR3 is 14 residues long. Unmatched junction bases numbered 5, after V lost 6 bases and J lost 5 bases. The CDR3 region has the DNA TGTGCCAGCAGACTCAGCGGGGGGGTAGATACGCAGTATTTT. Residues: CASRLSGGVDTQYF.

J is TRBJ1-2 and V is TRBV30; no firm D call. Germline values: CDR1 GTSNPN, CDR2 SVGIG (reference sequence). Trimming removed 4 bases at V and 8 bases at J, with 20 bases between. This CDR3 spans 14 amino acids. In nucleotides, the CDR3 is TGTGCCTGGACCTCAACCCCCCGCAGTGGGGGCTACACCTTC. Its translation is CAWTSTPRSGGYTF.

The CDR3 sequence is CASSVGGQPGPGNTIYF. The CDR3 region has the DNA TGTGCCAGCAGCGTAGGGGGACAGCCAGGGCCTGGAAACACCATATATTTT. The rearrangement joins TRBV9 to TRBJ1-3; 7 bases are a match to TRBD1. Germline CDR1 and CDR2: SGDLS and YYNGEE. V lost 0 bases and J lost 2; bases outside the gene matches: 8. The CDR3 sequence is 17 residues long.

The chain carries TRBV19 and TRBJ1-1, with unresolved D. From germline, CDR1 is LNHDA and CDR2 SQIVND (reference sequence). The V and J ends lost 4 bases and 3 bases respectively, with 9 bases between them. The CDR3 length is 13 residues. The CDR3 sequence: CASSKGKHTEAFF. CDR3 nucleotide sequence: TGTGCCAGTAGTAAAGGAAAGCACACTGAAGCTTTCTTT.

The chain uses TRBV2 and TRBJ1-1, with D perhaps matching TRBD1 (5 bases). The CDR3 covers 14 residues. The germline CDR1 and CDR2 sequences are SNHLY and FYNNEI. V gave up 5 bases and J gave up 4 bases, with 14 bases separating them. CDR3 protein: CASSFFTGGTEAFF. The CDR3 DNA is TGTGCCAGCAGTTTTTTCACCGGGGGCACTGAAGCTTTCTTT.

The chain recombines TRBV18 with TRBJ2-7, with 7 bases that match TRBD1. V dropped 2 bases and J dropped 2; count of bases not matched to a gene: 3. CDR3 length: 14 amino acids. Germline assignment: CDR1 KGHSH and CDR2 LQKENI. The chain's CDR3 is CASSPWGQTYEQYF. CDR3 coding DNA: TGTGCCAGCTCACCATGGGGACAGACCTACGAGCAGTACTTC.

The chain uses TRBV19 and TRBJ2-1; D may be TRBD1 or TRBD2 (6 bases each). The V and J ends lost 4 bases and 9 bases respectively, with 13 bases between them. CDR3 size: 13 residues. The germline V gene has CDR1 LNHDA and CDR2 SQIVND (reference sequence). The CDR3: CASSTGARTEQFF. CDR3 in DNA: TGTGCCAGTAGTACGGGGGCTAGGACTGAGCAGTTCTTC. The full variable domain, its missing parts supplied by reference TRBV19 and TRBJ2-1, is DGGITQSPKYLFRKEGQNVTLSCEQNLNHDAMYWYRQDPGQGLRLIYYSQIVNDFQKGDIAEGYSVSREKKESFPLTVTSAQKNPTAFYLCASSTGARTEQFFGPGTRLTVL.

V gene TRBV28 combines with J gene TRBJ2-5, with TRBD1 as a possible D gene (5 bases). Germline CDR1 and CDR2: MDHEN and SYDVKM. Trimming took off 2 bases at V and 5 bases at J, with 12 bases between the two ends. The CDR3 length is 14 residues. CDR3 loop: CASSLVQGEETQYF. In DNA form, the CDR3 reads TGTGCCAGCAGTTTAGTTCAGGGTGAGGAGACCCAGTACTTC.

The chain combines TRBV3-1 (or the pseudogene TRBV3-2) with TRBJ2-3; D is ambiguous. Germline-derived CDR1 and CDR2 are LGHDT and YNNKEL (reference sequence). The CDR3 spans 13 residues. The V end lost 2 bases, the J end lost 0 bases, and 3 bases lay between the germline ends. The CDR3 DNA follows: TGTGCCAGCAGCCAACTGAGCACAGATACGCAGTATTTT. It specifies CASSQLSTDTQYF.

This chain connects TRBV15 to TRBJ1-2, with a weak D call TRBD1 (5 bases). Germline CDR1 is LNHNV and CDR2 is YYDKDF (reference sequence). V lost 3 bases and J 7 bases, leaving 12 bases between the germline ends. The CDR3 has 13 residues. The DNA of the CDR3 is TGTGCCACCAGCAGCCGGGACGTGGGTGGCTACACCTTC. Its translation is CATSSRDVGGYTF.